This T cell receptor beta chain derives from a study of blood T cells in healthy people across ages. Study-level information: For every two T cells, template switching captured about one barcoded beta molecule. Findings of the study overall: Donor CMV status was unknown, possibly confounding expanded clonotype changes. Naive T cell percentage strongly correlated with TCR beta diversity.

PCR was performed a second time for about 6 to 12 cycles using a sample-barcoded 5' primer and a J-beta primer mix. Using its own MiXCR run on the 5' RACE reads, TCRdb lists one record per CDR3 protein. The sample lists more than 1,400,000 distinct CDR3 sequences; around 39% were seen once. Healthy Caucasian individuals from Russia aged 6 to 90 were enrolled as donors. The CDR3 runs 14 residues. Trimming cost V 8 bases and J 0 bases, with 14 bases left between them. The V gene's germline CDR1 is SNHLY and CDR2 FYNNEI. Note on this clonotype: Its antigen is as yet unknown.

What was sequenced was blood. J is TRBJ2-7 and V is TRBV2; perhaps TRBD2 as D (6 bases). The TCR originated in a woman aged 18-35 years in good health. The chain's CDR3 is CASCTRGVSYEQYF. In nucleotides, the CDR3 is TGTGCCAGCTGTACACGCGGGGTCTCCTACGAGCAGTACTTC.